The present entry profiles one T cell receptor beta chain with its context. As yet, its antigen is unknown. Other nucleotide sequences in the sample specify the same CDR3. This sample stems from a study of T cells in localized non-small cell lung cancer. Clones were read by immunoSEQ multiplex PCR, and TCRdb kept only the in-frame ones, dropping some. Of about 30,000 clones in the sample, 85% to 90% were seen once. The study's findings and limits: Median detection of top 100 tumor clones in adjacent lung was roughly 61 clones. Compared with tumor, uninvolved adjacent lung displayed greater T cell clonality, ranking highest overall.

The CDR3 runs 13 residues. Trimming took off 3 bases at V and 2 bases at J, with 8 bases between the two ends. Germline CDR1 reads SGHDT; CDR2 reads YYEEEE. Sequenced material: peripheral blood, taken before any cancer treatment. The clonotype comes from a female donor older than 55 with stage I lung adenocarcinoma. The gene calls are TRBV5-6 and TRBJ1-2; no reliable D call. CDR3 residues: CASSSTPNYGYTF. The CDR3 nucleotides are TGTGCCAGCAGCTCGACACCGAACTATGGCTACACCTTC.